A single T cell receptor beta chain is shown here with its context. The sample originates from a study of T-cell memory formation after mild COVID-19. From the 5' RACE reads, TCRdb called clonotypes with MiXCR, one entry per CDR3 protein. Of fewer than 600,000 distinct CDR3 sequences in the sample, roughly 22% are singletons; the top ten hold under 8.5%. In germline, CDR1 is SGHRS, CDR2 YFSETQ. Germline trimming cut 0 bases from V and 6 bases from J; bases unmatched to any gene: 8. This CDR3 region has 15 residues. The chain couples TRBV5-1 to TRBJ1-1; 7 bases align to TRBD1. The sample comprised PBMCs or a T cell subset sorted from them (not recorded which). The clonotype was recovered from an adult woman who had mild COVID-19 (a few samples of this study predate the infection). Cell type and time point are not known. CDR3 protein: CASSLEGGEVSEAFF. Here the CDR3 DNA reads TGCGCCAGCAGCTTGGAAGGGGGCGAAGTGTCTGAAGCTTTCTTT.